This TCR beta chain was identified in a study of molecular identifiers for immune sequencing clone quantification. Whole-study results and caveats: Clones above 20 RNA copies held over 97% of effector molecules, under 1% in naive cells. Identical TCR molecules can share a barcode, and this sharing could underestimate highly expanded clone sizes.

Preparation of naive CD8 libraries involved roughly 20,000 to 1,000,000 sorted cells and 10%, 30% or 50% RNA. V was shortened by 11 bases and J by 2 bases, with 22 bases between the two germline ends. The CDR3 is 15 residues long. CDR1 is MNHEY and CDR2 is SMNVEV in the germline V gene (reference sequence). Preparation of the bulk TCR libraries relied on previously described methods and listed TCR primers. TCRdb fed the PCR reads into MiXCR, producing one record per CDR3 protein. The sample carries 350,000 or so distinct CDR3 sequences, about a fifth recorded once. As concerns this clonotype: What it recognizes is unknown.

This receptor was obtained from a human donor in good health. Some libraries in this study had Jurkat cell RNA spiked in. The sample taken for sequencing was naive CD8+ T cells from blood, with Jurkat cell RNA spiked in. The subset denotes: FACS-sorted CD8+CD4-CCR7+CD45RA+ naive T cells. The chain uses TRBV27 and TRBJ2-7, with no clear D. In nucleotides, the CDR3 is TGTGCCCCGAGTCAGGCTTCGACCGGCCCCTACGAGCAGTACTTC. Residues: CAPSQASTGPYEQYF.